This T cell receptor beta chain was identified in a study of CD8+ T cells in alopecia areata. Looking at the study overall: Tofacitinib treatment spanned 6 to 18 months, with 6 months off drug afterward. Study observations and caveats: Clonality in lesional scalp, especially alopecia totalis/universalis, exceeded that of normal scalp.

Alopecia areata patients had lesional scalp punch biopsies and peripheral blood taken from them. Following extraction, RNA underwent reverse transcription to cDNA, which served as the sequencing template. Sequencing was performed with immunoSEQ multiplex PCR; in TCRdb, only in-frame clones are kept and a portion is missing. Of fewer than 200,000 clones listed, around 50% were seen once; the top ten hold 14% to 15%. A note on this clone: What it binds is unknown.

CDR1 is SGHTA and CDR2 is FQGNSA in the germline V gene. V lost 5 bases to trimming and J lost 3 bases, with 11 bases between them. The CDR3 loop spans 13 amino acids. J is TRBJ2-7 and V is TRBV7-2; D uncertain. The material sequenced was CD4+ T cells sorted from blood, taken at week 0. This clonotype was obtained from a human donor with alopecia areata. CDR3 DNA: TGTGCCAGCAGCGCCAACTGGGGCTACGAGCAGTACTTC. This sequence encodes CASSANWGYEQYF.